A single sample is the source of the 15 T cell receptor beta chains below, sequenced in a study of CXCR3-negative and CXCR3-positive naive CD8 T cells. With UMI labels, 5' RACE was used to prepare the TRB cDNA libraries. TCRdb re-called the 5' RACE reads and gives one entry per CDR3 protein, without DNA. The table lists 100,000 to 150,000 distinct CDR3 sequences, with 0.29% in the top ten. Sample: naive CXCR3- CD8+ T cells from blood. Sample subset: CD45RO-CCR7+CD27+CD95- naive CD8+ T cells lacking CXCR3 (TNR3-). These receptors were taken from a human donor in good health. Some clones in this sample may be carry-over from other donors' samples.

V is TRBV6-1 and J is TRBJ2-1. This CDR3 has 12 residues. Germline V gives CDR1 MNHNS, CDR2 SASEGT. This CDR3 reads CASSEELNEQFF.

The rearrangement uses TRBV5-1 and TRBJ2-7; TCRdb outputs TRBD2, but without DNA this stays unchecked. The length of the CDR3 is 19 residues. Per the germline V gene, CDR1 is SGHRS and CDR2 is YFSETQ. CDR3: CASSHPPGTSGGFSYEQYF.

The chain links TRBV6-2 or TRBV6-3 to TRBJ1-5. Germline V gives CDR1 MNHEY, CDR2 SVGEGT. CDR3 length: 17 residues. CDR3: CASSYLSAALQNQPQHF.

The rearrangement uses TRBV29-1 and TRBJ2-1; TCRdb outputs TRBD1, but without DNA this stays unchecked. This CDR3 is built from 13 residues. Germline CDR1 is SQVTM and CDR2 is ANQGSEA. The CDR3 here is CSVEGTGGREQFF.

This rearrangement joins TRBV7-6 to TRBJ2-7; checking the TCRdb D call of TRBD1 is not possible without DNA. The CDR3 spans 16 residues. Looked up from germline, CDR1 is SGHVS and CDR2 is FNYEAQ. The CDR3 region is CASSEGGAGYSYEQYF.

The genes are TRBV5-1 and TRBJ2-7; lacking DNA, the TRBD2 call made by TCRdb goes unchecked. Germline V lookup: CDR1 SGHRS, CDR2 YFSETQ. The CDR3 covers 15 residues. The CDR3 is CASSLSGGSSYEQYF.

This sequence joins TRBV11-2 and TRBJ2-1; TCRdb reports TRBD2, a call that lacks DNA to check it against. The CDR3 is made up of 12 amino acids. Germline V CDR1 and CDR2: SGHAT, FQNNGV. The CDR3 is CASRWTGDEQFF.

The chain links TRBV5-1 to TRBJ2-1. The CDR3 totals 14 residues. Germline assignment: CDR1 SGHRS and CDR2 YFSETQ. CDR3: CASSKTDTNNEQFF.

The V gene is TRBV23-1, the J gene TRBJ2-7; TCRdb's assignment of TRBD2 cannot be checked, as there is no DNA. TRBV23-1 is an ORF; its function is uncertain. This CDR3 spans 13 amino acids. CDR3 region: CASTVGPRDEQYF.

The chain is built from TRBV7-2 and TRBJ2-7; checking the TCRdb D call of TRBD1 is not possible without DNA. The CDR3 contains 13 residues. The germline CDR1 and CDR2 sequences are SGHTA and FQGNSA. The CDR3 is CASSVDRAYEQYF.

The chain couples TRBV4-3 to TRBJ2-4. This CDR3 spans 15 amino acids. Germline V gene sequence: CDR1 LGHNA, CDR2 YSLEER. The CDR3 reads CSSSQDFDAKNIQYF.

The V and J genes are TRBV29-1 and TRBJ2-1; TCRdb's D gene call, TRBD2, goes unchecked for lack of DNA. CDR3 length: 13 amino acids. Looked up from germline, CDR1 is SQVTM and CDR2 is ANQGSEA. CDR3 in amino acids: CSVGAGAYNEQFF.

The CDR3 region is CATQETLMYEQYF. The chain links TRBV28 to TRBJ2-7. The CDR3 is 13 residues long. CDR1 MDHEN and CDR2 SYDVKM come from the germline V gene.

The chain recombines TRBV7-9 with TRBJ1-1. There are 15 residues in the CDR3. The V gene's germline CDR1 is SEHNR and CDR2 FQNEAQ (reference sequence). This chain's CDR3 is CASSATQMRGTEAFF.

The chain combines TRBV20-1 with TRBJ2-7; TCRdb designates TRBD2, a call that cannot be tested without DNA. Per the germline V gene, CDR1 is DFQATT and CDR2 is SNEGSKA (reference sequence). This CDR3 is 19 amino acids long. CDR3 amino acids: CSARDVLGLAGMGSYEQYF.